This is a list of T cell receptor beta chains from one sample in a study of blood T cell repertoires in COVID-19. The method was immunoSEQ multiplex PCR; TCRdb's version includes in-frame clones alone and lacks a portion of them. The profile covers about 250,000 clones, with about 91% appearing a single time and about 1.3% taken by the ten largest. The source material was peripheral blood. These receptors were taken from an elderly man with acute or convalescent COVID-19. Each CDR3 is given with its conserved first and last residue. The D gene is left open where the match is weak. A clone size is listed for some rows: how often the clone was seen (once, few, many), or a class if it is expanded.

size,V,D,J,DNA,CDR3
.,TRBV28,.,TRBJ1-5,TGTGCCAGCAGTTTACAGGGCGGCAGCAATCAGCCCCAGCATTTT,CASSLQGGSNQPQHF
.,TRBV4-3,TRBD2,TRBJ2-1,TGCGCCAGCAGCCAAGATGCGCAGGGAGGGATTTTCTTC,CASSQDAQGGIFF
.,TRBV7-2,.,TRBJ2-5,TGTGCCAGCAGCTCCTACGAGACCAGTTCAGGGGCCCAGTACTTC,CASSSYETSSGAQYF
.,TRBV21-1,.,TRBJ2-2,TGTGCCAGCAGCAAGGACAGATGGATATACAACACCGGGGAGCTGTTTTTT,CASSKDRWIYNTGELFF
.,TRBV6-2/TRBV6-3,.,TRBJ1-2,TGTGCCAGCAGTTACGACGGGAACTATGGCTACACCTTC,CASSYDGNYGYTF
.,TRBV6-6,.,TRBJ2-3,TGTGCCAGCTCCGCCAGGGGAACAAGCACAGATACGCAGTATTTT,CASSARGTSTDTQYF
.,TRBV5-4,.,TRBJ2-1,TGTGCCAGCAGCTTGGGGCCTGCCAACTCCTACAATGAGCAGTTCTTC,CASSLGPANSYNEQFF
.,TRBV7-2,TRBD1,TRBJ2-2,TGTGCCAGCAGCCAACAGGGGCAGATACTAGGGACCGGGGAGCTGTTTTTT,CASSQQGQILGTGELFF
.,TRBV5-1,.,TRBJ2-5,TGCGCCAGCAGCTTGGGGGGAGGAGAGACCCAGTACTTC,CASSLGGGETQYF
.,TRBV9,.,TRBJ2-7,TGTGCCAGCAGCGTAGGGGCAGGACTCGACTACGAGCAGTACTTC,CASSVGAGLDYEQYF
.,TRBV5-5,.,TRBJ1-1,TGTGCCAGCAGCCCCCCCGGGTGGACTGAAGCTTTCTTT,CASSPPGWTEAFF
.,TRBV6-6,TRBD2,TRBJ2-3,TGTGCCAGCATGACTAGCGGGGGCACAGATACGCAGTATTTT,CASMTSGGTDTQYF
.,TRBV18,TRBD2,TRBJ2-3,TGTGCCAGCCTCTCGACTCCGGTACTAGCGGGAGGGGATACGCAGTATTTT,CASLSTPVLAGGDTQYF
.,TRBV4-3,.,TRBJ2-2,TGCGCCAGCAGCCAAGATCCAGCGGCCGGGGAGCTGTTTTTT,CASSQDPAAGELFF
many,TRBV27,TRBD2,TRBJ2-7,TGTGCCAGCAGTTTGCGACCCCAGTCTAGCGGGAGCAACGAGCAGTACTTC,CASSLRPQSSGSNEQYF
.,TRBV3-1/TRBV3-2,TRBD2,TRBJ2-2,TGTGCCAGCAGCCCGAGGACTAGCGGCCAAGGGGAGCTGTTTTTT,CASSPRTSGQGELFF
.,TRBV6-5,.,TRBJ1-4,TGTGCCAGCAGTTACGGGGCCACAACTAATGAAAAACTGTTTTTT,CASSYGATTNEKLFF
.,TRBV6-1,TRBD1,TRBJ2-7,TGTGCCAGCAGTGAACCGGGACAGGGTCCCTACGAGCAGTACTTC,CASSEPGQGPYEQYF
few,TRBV15,.,TRBJ1-2,TGTGCCACCAGCAGAGACAAGGAGAACTATGGCTACACCTTC,CATSRDKENYGYTF
.,TRBV14,.,TRBJ1-1,TGTGCCAGCAGCCAACTCCAGGAGAACACTGAAGCTTTCTTT,CASSQLQENTEAFF
once,TRBV5-4,TRBD2,TRBJ2-1,TGTGCCAGCAGCCCTAAGCGGGATTACAATGAGCAGTTCTTC,CASSPKRDYNEQFF
.,TRBV19,.,TRBJ1-2,TGTGCCAGTAGTATACCCGGGACACGCTATGGCTACACCTTC,CASSIPGTRYGYTF
few,TRBV19,.,TRBJ1-3,TGTGCCACTACGGAAATCCAGGGAACCACCATATATTTT,CATTEIQGTTIYF
.,TRBV18,TRBD1,TRBJ1-1,TGTGCCAGCTCCCCGGGACAGGGGCCACGGGAAGCTTTCTTT,CASSPGQGPREAFF
.,TRBV19,.,TRBJ1-4,TGTGCCAGTCACCCAGGGTGGCTTGTTGGTGAAAAACTGTTTTTT,CASHPGWLVGEKLFF
.,TRBV6-5,TRBD1,TRBJ2-5,TGTGCCAGCAGTAAGGGACAGGGGGTCGAGACCCAGTACTTC,CASSKGQGVETQYF
.,TRBV19,.,TRBJ1-1,TGTGCCAGTAGTATCGTCGGGAGGGGGAAGATGAACACTGAAGCTTTCTTT,CASSIVGRGKMNTEAFF
.,TRBV7-2,.,TRBJ1-2,TGTGCCAGCAGCCCCGGGGGGGCTTTAAACTATGGCTACACCTTC,CASSPGGALNYGYTF
.,TRBV19,.,TRBJ1-1,TGTGCCAGTAGTTCGACGACTAACACTGAAGCTTTCTTT,CASSSTTNTEAFF
.,TRBV9,.,TRBJ2-1,TGTGCCAGCAGCCCTACGGACAGCGACAATGAGCAGTTCTTC,CASSPTDSDNEQFF
once,TRBV19,TRBD1,TRBJ2-7,TGTGCCAGTAGTACTCTACCGGGACAGGGGGCTTACGAGCAGTACTTC,CASSTLPGQGAYEQYF
.,TRBV7-2,TRBD1,TRBJ2-7,TGTGCCAGCAGTCAGGACAGGGGGTCCTACGAGCAGTACTTC,CASSQDRGSYEQYF
.,TRBV5-1,TRBD1,TRBJ2-3,TGCGCCAGCAGCTTGGGAGGGGACAGGGGGCGAGATACGCAGTATTTT,CASSLGGDRGRDTQYF